The rows below give T cell receptor beta chains drawn from one sample of a study of glioma-infiltrating T cells. TCRdb analysed the multiplex PCR reads with MiXCR anew, one entry per CDR3 protein. Altogether around 390,000 distinct CDR3 sequences are present, around 38% being singletons, with the ten largest covering about 12%. Sample: glioma tissue, nonneoplastic brain tissue, or PBMCs (not recorded which). All receptors come from a human donor with low-grade glioma or glioblastoma, undergoing nonglioma brain surgery, or in good health (not recorded which). Both conserved end residues are trimmed from each CDR3. D genes are given only for firm matches. Expanded clones are given a class, and other clones once, few, many or no size at all.

>TRBJ1-6|-|TRBV25-1|many
ASSLGGAPSSYNSPLH
>TRBJ1-5|-|TRBV19|-
ASIPGASQPQH
>TRBJ2-7|-|TRBV19|-
ASSRLRNGGEQY
>TRBJ2-1|-|TRBV19|-
ASSISGSNEQF
>TRBJ2-7|-|TRBV15|-
ATSRDWGYEQY
>TRBJ2-5|-|TRBV12-3/TRBV12-4|few
ASSLNGPQETQY
>TRBJ2-2|-|TRBV24-1|-
ATRASSIGELF
>TRBJ2-1|-|TRBV27|many
ASSLSFGLPYNEQF
>TRBJ2-7|TRBD1|TRBV7-6|once
ASSLALGQGIYYEQY
>TRBJ1-1|TRBD1|TRBV18|few
ASSREQGGTEAF
>TRBJ2-3|-|TRBV28|many
ASSLGGNSDTQY
>TRBJ2-2|-|TRBV7-2|once
ASSFVRGNVRTGELF
>TRBJ1-2|-|TRBV28|many
ASSLLPGNYGYT
>TRBJ1-3|-|TRBV4-1|-
ASSQDGWRGNTIY
>TRBJ2-7|-|TRBV20-1|few
SARDGASAPYEQY
>TRBJ2-2|-|TRBV6-2/TRBV6-3|few
ASSYWSGAGELF
>TRBJ1-1|-|TRBV7-2|-
ASSLVGRENTEAF
>TRBJ2-7|TRBD1|TRBV28|-
ASSSRDRVDDQY
>TRBJ1-5|-|TRBV7-4|-
ASSLTAGANNQPQH
>TRBJ2-2|-|TRBV4-1|few
ASSQEPSSRITGELF
>TRBJ1-2|-|TRBV27|-
ASSLSKIRTGSYGYT
>TRBJ2-3|TRBD2|TRBV7-2|-
AESPAGGPTDTQY
>TRBJ2-2|-|TRBV6-6|-
ASSYGGTGELF
>TRBJ1-1|-|TRBV7-8|-
ASSLMRGVGNTEAF
>TRBJ2-1|-|TRBV20-1|many
SARDRTDEQF
>TRBJ2-2|TRBD2|TRBV20-1|-
SDRAPLAGGGELF
>TRBJ1-2|-|TRBV7-6|few
ASSLVQGGSGFYGYT
>TRBJ2-5|TRBD1|TRBV28|many
ASRQQDRATQY
>TRBJ2-1|-|TRBV12-3/TRBV12-4|-
ASSLSVANEQF
>TRBJ2-1|TRBD2|TRBV4-1|-
ASSQPTSGSYNEQF
>TRBJ2-7|-|TRBV4-3|few
ASSQVAAGVEQY
>TRBJ1-1|-|TRBV27|-
ASRLSWNTVAF
>TRBJ1-2|TRBD1|TRBV7-2|-
ASSTRQGSYGYT
>TRBJ2-7|-|TRBV20-1|-
SARDGPNYEQY
>TRBJ1-5|-|TRBV7-9|-
ASRSAGDQPQH
>TRBJ2-7|-|TRBV15|many
ATSRGDWDSYEQY
>TRBJ1-1|-|TRBV20-1|once
SARWLGALHEAF
>TRBJ1-3|-|TRBV6-1|few
AISEEPRAGNTIY
>TRBJ1-4|-|TRBV20-1|many
SARVRRGRNEKLF